The sequence of this T cell receptor (beta chain) was determined in a study of T cells after yellow fever vaccination (dated by TCRdb to between 2018 and 2020). In the study overall: The SMART-Seq v4 Ultra Low Input RNA kit was used to prepare libraries from fractions with low cell numbers. To follow T-cell clones before and after both primary and booster YFV17D yellow fever vaccination, bulk TCR alpha and beta repertoires underwent longitudinal sequencing. Two healthy male donors, one aged 18 to 30 and one aged 30 to 40 years, made up the cohort. Blood was drawn at multiple timepoints before and after primary and secondary immunization, with bulk PBMC replicates and cell subsets isolated. Study-level results and caveats: A small fraction of clonotypes showed up in both the CD4 and CD8 compartments, probably as a result of convergent recombination. Most clones expanded after primary vaccination were re-detected after the booster (96% of CD4 and about nine tenths of CD8), suggesting broad memory maintenance. Computational filtering was required because FACS-sorted repertoires could contain abundant contaminating clonotypes from the bulk population. Because the study included only a couple of donors, the extent to which the findings can be generalized is limited. Compared with the primary T-cell response, the secondary T-cell response was faster but weaker, reaching its peak on day 5 rather than on day 15.

Including the terminal cysteine and phenylalanine, the CDR3 comprises 13 residues. Of the read, only the CDR3 DNA is kept; its 39 bases are in frame from base 1. V and J are truncated by 1 base and 5 bases respectively, leaving an intervening sequence of 8 bases. The germline V gene supplies CDR1 MDHEN and CDR2 SYDVKM. Concerning this clonotype: No antigen is known for it. A much larger clone differs by one base, so this may be a read error.

TCR cDNA was synthesized by 5'RACE template switching, through which a universal primer site and unique molecular identifiers were introduced. Priming for cDNA synthesis came from both the TCR alpha and TCR beta constant segments. Library amplification involved two PCR steps, and the second step added sample barcodes and sequencing adapters. Sequencing of the libraries was done on either Illumina HiSeq 2500 (2x100 bp) or NovaSeq (2x150 bp). As for the authors' bioinformatics: MIGEC handled demultiplexing of reads and collapsing into UMI consensus sequences, while MiXCR performed V(D)J alignment. Vaccine-responding clonotypes were identified with edgeR using replicate PBMC samples, with FDR below 0.01 and a log2 fold change above 5 up to day 15 being required. Each bulk clonotype was labeled CD4 or CD8 based on which sequenced repertoire, CD4 or CD8, contained the clonotype at higher abundance. TCRdb itself trimmed the public reads at Q25 with fastp, ran MiXCR and retained productive beta chains. Every distinct CDR3 protein forms one entry, paired with its most common genes and DNA. The V and J calls and clone size come from TCRdb's table, not from the authors' own analysis. The sample profile shows almost 70,000 distinct CDR3 sequences; around 6.2% of them were found once. The leading ten clones occupy under 2.5% of the sample.

The treatment or condition label of this sample denotes: live attenuated yellow fever vaccine strain. PBMCs were isolated from peripheral blood using a standard Ficoll-Paque protocol. Dynabeads CD4 and CD8 positive selection kits were used to isolate CD4 and CD8 T-cell fractions. TriZol was used to extract RNA from bulk PBMCs, from CD4 and CD8 fractions, and from dextramer-positive and dextramer-negative fractions. Sequenced material: CD4+ T cells sorted from PBMCs, taken approximately 15 days after the first yellow fever vaccination. The rearrangement combines TRBV28 with TRBJ2-5; the D gene is not confidently resolved. The TCR comes from a man between 18 and 29 years old who received the YFV17D yellow fever vaccine. In nucleotides, the sequence is TGTGCCAGCAGTTTATATCTCAGCGAGACCCAGTACTTC. This yields the protein CASSLYLSETQYF.